The 27 T cell receptor beta chains below all came from one sample that was sequenced in a study of cytomegalovirus exposure and HLA in healthy donors. Only in-frame clones appear in the TCRdb table, and some are missing; sequencing was by immunoSEQ multiplex PCR. The sample includes hundreds of thousands of clones, around 80% of them seen just once. Sequencing was performed on PBMCs. All receptors derive from a woman aged 30 to 39 in good health and CMV-seropositive.

The rearrangement links TRBV7-9 to TRBJ2-7; 7 bases are shared with TRBD1. V shed 4 bases, J shed 3 bases, and the junction held 12 bases outside the gene matches. CDR3 size: 16 residues. CDR1 and CDR2 from the germline V gene are SEHNR and FQNEAQ (reference sequence). Here the CDR3 reads CASSSARGLGSYEQYF. DNA for the CDR3: TGTGCCAGCAGCTCAGCCAGGGGGTTAGGAAGCTACGAGCAGTACTTC.

This clone was observed a single time. This rearrangement joins TRBV2 to TRBJ2-7; 9 bases line up with TRBD2. CDR3 length: 15 residues. After removal of 4 bases from V and 0 bases from J, the junction contained 4 bases not matched to a gene. Germline CDR1 and CDR2: SNHLY and FYNNEI. For the CDR3, the DNA is TGTGCCAGCAGTGGACTAGCGGAGAACTCCTACGAGCAGTACTTC. It yields the protein CASSGLAENSYEQYF.

This chain joins TRBV6-1 and TRBJ2-7; TRBD1 might be the D (6 bases). This CDR3 comprises 14 residues. With 0 bases removed from V and 5 bases from J, the gap between germline ends came to 11 bases. Germline CDR1 reads MNHNS; CDR2 reads SASEGT. The CDR3 DNA follows: TGTGCCAGCAGTGAAGCTCTTAACAGGGACGAGCAGTACTTC. Protein: CASSEALNRDEQYF.

This clone has more than one count but fewer than ten. The rearrangement links TRBV5-4 to TRBJ2-7, with TRBD2 matching over 16 bases. V dropped 4 bases and J dropped 6; count of bases not matched to a gene: 7. This CDR3 spans 16 amino acids. The germline CDR1 and CDR2 sequences are SGHNT and YYREEE (reference sequence). CDR3 bases: TGTGCCAGCAGCCTAGGAGGGACTAGCGGGAGGGCCGAGCAGTACTTC. This sequence encodes CASSLGGTSGRAEQYF.

The genes are TRBV29-1 and TRBJ2-7; D remains unclear. The CDR3 spans 12 residues. The V gene lost 4 bases and the J gene lost 5 bases, with 12 bases spanning the gap. CDR1 SQVTM and CDR2 ANQGSEA come from the germline V gene. CDR3 DNA: TGCAGCGTTGTAGGAAGTCGGGACGAGCAGTACTTC. Translated, it gives CSVVGSRDEQYF.

This chain connects TRBV27 to TRBJ2-1; 7 nucleotides align to TRBD2. V trimming: 5 bases; J trimming: 9 bases; junction bases outside the gene matches: 7. Germline V gene sequence: CDR1 MNHEY, CDR2 SMNVEV (reference sequence). The CDR3 spans 13 residues. CDR3 nucleotides: TGTGCCAGCAGTCAAGCTAGCGGAAGTGAGCAGTTCTTC. This translates into CASSQASGSEQFF.

The genes are TRBV11-2 and TRBJ1-2; no clear D gene. The CDR3 loop spans 14 amino acids. V lost 5 bases and J lost 1, with 11 bases in between. Germline CDR1 and CDR2: SGHAT and FQNNGV. The CDR3 here is CASSPPRSNYGYTF. The DNA for the CDR3 is TGTGCCAGCAGCCCCCCCCGAAGTAACTATGGCTACACCTTC.

V and J are TRBV27 and TRBJ2-3; 12 nucleotides agree with TRBD2. V was clipped by 4 bases and J by 1 base; unmatched bases: 6. The CDR3 has 17 amino acids. The germline V gene has CDR1 MNHEY and CDR2 SMNVEV (reference sequence). The CDR3 spells CASSYEGLAGRTDTQYF. The CDR3 coding sequence is TGTGCCAGCAGTTACGAAGGACTAGCGGGACGCACAGATACGCAGTATTTT.

V is TRBV9 and J is TRBJ2-2; D remains ambiguous. This CDR3 has 15 amino acids. The V gene's germline CDR1 is SGDLS and CDR2 YYNGEE. V lost 3 bases and J 0 bases, leaving 9 bases between the germline ends. The CDR3 region is CASSDPLTNTGELFF. The CDR3 DNA reads as TGTGCCAGCAGCGATCCCCTAACGAACACCGGGGAGCTGTTTTTT. The full variable domain, completed using reference TRBV9 and TRBJ2-2, is DSGVTQTPKHLITATGQRVTLRCSPRSGDLSVYWYQQSLDQGLQFLIQYYNGEERAKGNILERFSAQQFPDLHSELNLSSLELGDSALYFCASSDPLTNTGELFFGEGSRLTVL.

This chain joins TRBV5-4 and TRBJ1-1, with a possible D match to TRBD1 (5 bases). V lost 0 bases, J lost 8 bases, and 11 bases lay in between. The length of the CDR3 is 13 residues. Germline V gene lookup returns CDR1 SGHNT and CDR2 YYREEE (reference sequence). DNA of the CDR3: TGTGCCAGCAGCTTGGGGGGCGAGTCGGAAGCTTTCTTT. Translating gives CASSLGGESEAFF.

The chain employs TRBV5-4 and TRBJ1-2; 8 nucleotides line up with TRBD1. This CDR3 comprises 13 residues. Unmatched junction bases numbered 6, after V lost 5 bases and J lost 6 bases. Per germline, CDR1 SGHNT and CDR2 YYREEE (reference sequence). This chain's CDR3 is CASRLAGGDGYTF. For the CDR3, the DNA is TGTGCCAGCAGGCTGGCAGGGGGCGATGGCTACACCTTC.

This clone was observed a few times. The chain joins TRBV14 to TRBJ2-5, with 7 bases lining up with TRBD2. After removal of 4 bases from V and 4 bases from J, the junction contained 9 bases not matched to a gene. This CDR3 contains 15 residues. Germline V gene data show CDR1 as SGHDN and CDR2 as FVKESK. The CDR3 here is CASSRGREIRETQYF. For the CDR3, the DNA is TGTGCCAGCAGCCGCGGGCGGGAGATAAGAGAGACCCAGTACTTC.

The chain couples TRBV19 to TRBJ1-2; 7 bases are shared with TRBD1. The junction had 5 bases not matched to a gene; V was cut back by 6 bases and J by 4 bases. Germline V gene sequence: CDR1 LNHDA, CDR2 SQIVND (reference sequence). The CDR3 consists of 13 residues. The CDR3 DNA reads TGTGCCAGTAGAACCGGACAGGCCTATGGCTACACCTTC. Protein: CASRTGQAYGYTF.

The rearrangement joins TRBV6-1 to TRBJ1-5, with D possibly being TRBD1 (5 bases). The ends were cut back, 6 bases at V and 2 bases at J, with 11 bases in the middle. Per germline, CDR1 MNHNS and CDR2 SASEGT. The CDR3 length is 14 residues. The CDR3 DNA sequence: TGTGCCAGCAGCCATCCACAGGGCAATCAGCCCCAGCATTTT. The encoded protein is CASSHPQGNQPQHF.

The sample holds one count of this clone. V gene TRBV7-2 combines with J gene TRBJ1-3; D not certain. CDR1 SGHTA and CDR2 FQGNSA come from the germline V gene. Trimming cost V 8 bases and J 0 bases, with 11 bases left between them. The length of the CDR3 is 14 residues. Here the CDR3 DNA reads TGTGCCAGCGCAGCCGTCCTCTCTGGAAACACCATATATTTT. Translation gives CASAAVLSGNTIYF.

In its sample, this clone ranks as medium-sized. This chain connects TRBV15 to TRBJ2-1; D may match TRBD1 or TRBD2 (5 bases each). V was pared by 0 bases and J by 6 bases, with 12 bases between. The V gene's germline CDR1 is LNHNV and CDR2 YYDKDF (reference sequence). There are 15 residues in the CDR3. The CDR3 bases are TGTGCCACCAGCAGAGAAGCGGACGGGGCCAATGAGCAGTTCTTC. It yields the protein CATSREADGANEQFF.

V gene TRBV7-2 combines with J gene TRBJ2-1; D is unclear. The CDR3 is 13 amino acids. Germline lookup yields CDR1 SGHTA and CDR2 FQGNSA. The V gene lost 4 bases and the J gene lost 6 bases, with 10 bases spanning the gap. This chain's CDR3 is CASSSGRGNEQFF. CDR3 coding DNA: TGTGCCAGCAGCTCCGGACGCGGCAATGAGCAGTTCTTC.

The J gene is TRBJ1-1, the V gene TRBV5-4; D gene uncertain. This CDR3 has 15 amino acids. Trimming stripped 9 bases from V and 1 base from J, with 19 bases between. CDR1 and CDR2 from the germline V gene are SGHNT and YYREEE (reference sequence). CDR3 DNA sequence: TGTGCCACCCAAGCTCGATTGGTCGAGAACACTGAAGCTTTCTTT. Encoded protein: CATQARLVENTEAFF.

This clone is a singleton in its sample. This chain uses TRBV5-6 with TRBJ2-1; D is ambiguous. V was cut by 10 bases and J by 5 bases, with 16 bases left in between. Per the germline V gene, CDR1 is SGHDT and CDR2 is YYEEEE. This CDR3 is 13 amino acids long. The CDR3 bases are TGTGCCGGCGGATTAGTGGGCAACAATGAGCAGTTCTTC. This translates into CAGGLVGNNEQFF. Full variable domain (outside the CDR3, taken from reference TRBV5-6 and TRBJ2-1): DAGVTQSPTHLIKTRGQQVTLRCSPKSGHDTVSWYQQALGQGPQFIFQYYEEEERQRGNFPDRFSGHQFPNYSSELNVNALLLGDSALYLCAGGLVGNNEQFFGPGTRLTVL.

The chain carries TRBV2 and TRBJ1-5, with D possibly being TRBD1 (5 bases). Trimming cost V 6 bases and J 2 bases, with 14 bases left between them. The CDR3 sequence is 15 residues long. The germline CDR1 and CDR2 sequences are SNHLY and FYNNEI. The CDR3 reads CASRMGPPGNQPQHF. CDR3 bases: TGTGCCAGCAGGATGGGACCGCCGGGCAATCAGCCCCAGCATTTT.

DNA of the CDR3: TGTGCCAGCAGTGGGGGACTAGTTTCAGATACGCAGTATTTT. It codes for CASSGGLVSDTQYF. V usage is TRBV2 and J usage is TRBJ2-3, with 8 bases identical to TRBD2. Germline lookup yields CDR1 SNHLY and CDR2 FYNNEI. The CDR3 runs to 14 residues. After removal of 4 bases from V and 4 bases from J, the junction contained 4 bases not matched to a gene.

V usage is TRBV2 and J usage is TRBJ2-7; 9 bases are a match to TRBD1. V gave up 6 bases and J gave up 2 bases; unmatched junction bases: 5. The length of the CDR3 is 14 residues. CDR1 is SNHLY and CDR2 is FYNNEI in the germline V gene. The CDR3 DNA sequence: TGTGCCAGCAGCGCGACAGGGGGAACCTACGAGCAGTACTTC. Protein sequence: CASSATGGTYEQYF. Filled out from reference TRBV2 and TRBJ2-7, the complete variable domain reads EPEVTQTPSHQVTQMGQEVILRCVPISNHLYFYWYRQILGQKVEFLVSFYNNEISEKSEIFDDQFSVERPDGSNFTLKIRSTKLEDSAMYFCASSATGGTYEQYFGPGTRLTVT.

This chain uses TRBV28 with TRBJ2-3, with 7 bases fitting TRBD2. This CDR3 has 19 residues. Germline V lookup: CDR1 MDHEN, CDR2 SYDVKM. Unmatched junction bases numbered 24, after V lost 6 bases and J lost 6 bases. The DNA for the CDR3 is TGTGCCAGCAGCCATGTGCGGGAGTTTAGTGGGGGGATGGCGGATACGCAGTATTTT. Encoded protein: CASSHVREFSGGMADTQYF.

V gene TRBV10-3 combines with J gene TRBJ2-3; D remains ambiguous. From germline, CDR1 is ENHRY and CDR2 SYGVKD. The V end was cut by 3 bases, the J end by 4 bases, with 5 bases between. The CDR3 spans 12 residues. The CDR3 DNA follows: TGTGCCATCAGTGACGAGTCAGATACGCAGTATTTT. Amino acid sequence: CAISDESDTQYF.

This clone was found once. The CDR3 spells CAWRGQTNTGELFF. The DNA of the CDR3 is TGTGCCTGGCGAGGTCAGACGAACACCGGGGAGCTGTTTTTT. The chain links TRBV30 to TRBJ2-2; D ambiguous. The CDR3 sequence is 14 residues long. The germline gives CDR1 GTSNPN, CDR2 SVGIG (reference sequence). The V end lost 5 bases, the J end lost 0 bases, and 10 bases lay between the germline ends.

Only one count was recorded for this clone. The CDR3 nucleotides read TGTGCCAGCAGCCAAGACTACCCCTACGAGCAGTACTTC. It specifies CASSQDYPYEQYF. The rearrangement joins TRBV7-2 to TRBJ2-7; possibly TRBD2 for D (5 bases). CDR1 and CDR2 from the germline V gene are SGHTA and FQGNSA. V shed 5 bases and J shed 2 bases, with 10 bases lying between them. CDR3 length equals 13 residues.

The chain couples TRBV7-2 to TRBJ2-7; the match to TRBD1 covers 8 bases. From germline, CDR1 is SGHTA and CDR2 FQGNSA. Trimming at V came to 5 bases and at J to 0 bases, leaving 3 bases not matched to a gene. The CDR3 totals 14 residues. The CDR3 DNA follows: TGTGCCAGCAGCATCAGGGGGCTCTCCTACGAGCAGTACTTC. Protein sequence: CASSIRGLSYEQYF. The full variable domain, completed using reference TRBV7-2 and TRBJ2-7, is GAGVSQSPSNKVTEKGKDVELRCDPISGHTALYWYRQSLGQGLEFLIYFQGNSAPDKSGLPSDRFSAERTGGSVSTLTIQRTQQEDSAVYLCASSIRGLSYEQYFGPGTRLTVT.